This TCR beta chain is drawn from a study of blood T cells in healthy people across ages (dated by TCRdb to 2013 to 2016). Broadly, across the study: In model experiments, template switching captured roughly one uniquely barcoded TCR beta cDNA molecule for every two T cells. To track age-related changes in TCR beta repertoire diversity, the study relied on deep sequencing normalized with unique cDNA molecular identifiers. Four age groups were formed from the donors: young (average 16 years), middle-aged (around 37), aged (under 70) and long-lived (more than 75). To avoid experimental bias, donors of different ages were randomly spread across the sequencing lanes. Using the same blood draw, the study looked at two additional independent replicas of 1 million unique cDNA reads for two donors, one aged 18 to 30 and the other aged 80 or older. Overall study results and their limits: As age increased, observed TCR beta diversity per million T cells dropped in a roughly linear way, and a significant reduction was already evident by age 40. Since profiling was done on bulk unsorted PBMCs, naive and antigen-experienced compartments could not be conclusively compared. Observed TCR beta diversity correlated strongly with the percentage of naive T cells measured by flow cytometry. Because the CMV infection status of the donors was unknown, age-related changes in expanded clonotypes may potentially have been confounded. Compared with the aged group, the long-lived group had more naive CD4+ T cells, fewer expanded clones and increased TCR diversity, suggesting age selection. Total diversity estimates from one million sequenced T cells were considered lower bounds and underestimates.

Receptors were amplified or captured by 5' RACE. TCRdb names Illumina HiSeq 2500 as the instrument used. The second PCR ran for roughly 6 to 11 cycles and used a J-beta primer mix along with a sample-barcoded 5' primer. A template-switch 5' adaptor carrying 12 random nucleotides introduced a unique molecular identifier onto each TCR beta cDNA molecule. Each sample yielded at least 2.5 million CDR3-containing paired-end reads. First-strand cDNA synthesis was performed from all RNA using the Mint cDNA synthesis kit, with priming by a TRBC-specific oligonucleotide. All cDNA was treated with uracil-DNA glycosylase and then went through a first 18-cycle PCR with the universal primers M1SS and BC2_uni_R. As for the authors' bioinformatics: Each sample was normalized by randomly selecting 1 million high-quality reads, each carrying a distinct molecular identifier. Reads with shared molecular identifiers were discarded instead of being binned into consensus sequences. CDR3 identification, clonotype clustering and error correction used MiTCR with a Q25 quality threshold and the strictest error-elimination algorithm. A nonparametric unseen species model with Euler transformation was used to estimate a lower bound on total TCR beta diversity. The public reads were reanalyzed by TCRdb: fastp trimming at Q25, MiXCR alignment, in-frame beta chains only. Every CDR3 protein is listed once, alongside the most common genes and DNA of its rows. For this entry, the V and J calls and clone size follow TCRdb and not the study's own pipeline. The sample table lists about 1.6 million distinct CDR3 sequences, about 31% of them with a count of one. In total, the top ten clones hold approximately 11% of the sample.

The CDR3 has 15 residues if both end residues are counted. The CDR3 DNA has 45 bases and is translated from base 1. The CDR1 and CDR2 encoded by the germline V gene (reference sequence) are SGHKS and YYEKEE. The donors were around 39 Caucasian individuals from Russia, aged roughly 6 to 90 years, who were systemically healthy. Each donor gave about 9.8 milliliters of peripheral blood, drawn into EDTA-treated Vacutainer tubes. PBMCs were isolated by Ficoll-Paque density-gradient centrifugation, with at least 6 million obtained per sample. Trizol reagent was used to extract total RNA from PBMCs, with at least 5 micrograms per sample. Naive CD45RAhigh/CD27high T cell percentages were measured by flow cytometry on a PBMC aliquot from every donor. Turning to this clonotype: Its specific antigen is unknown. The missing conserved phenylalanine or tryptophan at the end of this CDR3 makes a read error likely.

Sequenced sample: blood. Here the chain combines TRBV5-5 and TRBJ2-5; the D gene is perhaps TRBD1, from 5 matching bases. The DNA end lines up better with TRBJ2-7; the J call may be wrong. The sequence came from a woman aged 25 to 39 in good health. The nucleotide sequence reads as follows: TGTGCCAGCAGCTTGGTGGGGCTGGGTTTGAACGAGCAGTACGGC. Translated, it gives CASSLVGLGLNEQYG.